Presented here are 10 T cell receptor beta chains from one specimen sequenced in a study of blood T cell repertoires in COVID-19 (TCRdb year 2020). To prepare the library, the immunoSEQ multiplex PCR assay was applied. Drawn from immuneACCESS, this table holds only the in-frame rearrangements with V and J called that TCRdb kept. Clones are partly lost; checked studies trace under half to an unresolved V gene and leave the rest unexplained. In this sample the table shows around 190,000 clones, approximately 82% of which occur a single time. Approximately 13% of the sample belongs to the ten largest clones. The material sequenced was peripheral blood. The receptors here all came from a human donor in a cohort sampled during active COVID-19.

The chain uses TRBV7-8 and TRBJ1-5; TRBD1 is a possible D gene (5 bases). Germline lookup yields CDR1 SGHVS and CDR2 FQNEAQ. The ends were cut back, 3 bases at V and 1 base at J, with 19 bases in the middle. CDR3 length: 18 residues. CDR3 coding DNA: TGTGCCAGCAGCTTCCATATCCTCGGGGGAGGGAGCAATCAGCCCCAGCATTTT. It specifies CASSFHILGGGSNQPQHF.

DNA for the CDR3: TGCGCCAGCAGTCCGCATAGGGCGGCGGGCTATGGCTACACCTTC. Its protein product is CASSPHRAAGYGYTF. This chain connects TRBV23-1 to TRBJ1-2; D is unresolved. Being an ORF, TRBV23-1 has a function that is uncertain. V lost 4 bases to trimming and J lost 4 bases, with 16 bases between them. This CDR3 region has 15 residues.

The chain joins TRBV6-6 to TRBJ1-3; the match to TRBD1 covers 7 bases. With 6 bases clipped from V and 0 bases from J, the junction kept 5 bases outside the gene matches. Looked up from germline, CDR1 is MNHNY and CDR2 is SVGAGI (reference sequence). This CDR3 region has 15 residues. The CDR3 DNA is TGTGCCAGCAGGGACGACAGGGTCTCTGGAAACACCATATATTTT. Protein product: CASRDDRVSGNTIYF.

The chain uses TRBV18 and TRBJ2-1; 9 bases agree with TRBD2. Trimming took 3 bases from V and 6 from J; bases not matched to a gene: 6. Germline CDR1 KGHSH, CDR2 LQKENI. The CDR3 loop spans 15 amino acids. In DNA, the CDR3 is TGTGCCAGCTCACCTCTTAGCGGGAGAGGCAATGAGCAGTTCTTC. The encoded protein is CASSPLSGRGNEQFF.

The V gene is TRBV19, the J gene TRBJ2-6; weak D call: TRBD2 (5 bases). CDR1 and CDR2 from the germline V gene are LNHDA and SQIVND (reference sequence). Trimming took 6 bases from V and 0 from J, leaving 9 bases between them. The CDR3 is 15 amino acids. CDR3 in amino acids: CASSQRISGANVLTF. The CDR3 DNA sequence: TGTGCCAGTAGCCAGCGGATCTCTGGGGCCAACGTCCTGACTTTC.

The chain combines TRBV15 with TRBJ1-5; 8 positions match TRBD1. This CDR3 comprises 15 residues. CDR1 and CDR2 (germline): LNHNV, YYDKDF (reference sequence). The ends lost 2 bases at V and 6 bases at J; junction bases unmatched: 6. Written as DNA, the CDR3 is TGTGCCACCAGCAGAAATACAGGGGGTCTTCAGCCCCAGCATTTT. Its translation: CATSRNTGGLQPQHF.

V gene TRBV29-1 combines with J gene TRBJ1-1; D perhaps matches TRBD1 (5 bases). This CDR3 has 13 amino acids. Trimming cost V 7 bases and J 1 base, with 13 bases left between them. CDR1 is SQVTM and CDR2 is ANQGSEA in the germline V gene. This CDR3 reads CSADPGGNTEAFF. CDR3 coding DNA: TGCAGCGCGGATCCGGGGGGGAACACTGAAGCTTTCTTT.

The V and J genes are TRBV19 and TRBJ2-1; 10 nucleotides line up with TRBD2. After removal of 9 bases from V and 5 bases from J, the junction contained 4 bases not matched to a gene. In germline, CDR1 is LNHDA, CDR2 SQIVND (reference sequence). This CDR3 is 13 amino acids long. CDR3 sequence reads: CASGLAAHNEQFF. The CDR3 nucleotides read TGTGCCAGCGGACTAGCGGCCCACAATGAGCAGTTCTTC.

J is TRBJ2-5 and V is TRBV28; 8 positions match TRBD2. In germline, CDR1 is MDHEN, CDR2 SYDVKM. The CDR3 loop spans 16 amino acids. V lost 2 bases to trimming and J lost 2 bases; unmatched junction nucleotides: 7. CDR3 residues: CASSLNPGLAQETQYF. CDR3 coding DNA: TGTGCCAGCAGTTTAAACCCCGGACTAGCTCAAGAGACCCAGTACTTC.

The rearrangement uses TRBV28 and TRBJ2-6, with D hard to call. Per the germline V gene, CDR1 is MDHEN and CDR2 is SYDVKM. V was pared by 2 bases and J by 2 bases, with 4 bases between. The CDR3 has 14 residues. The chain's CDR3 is CASSLLTGANVLTF. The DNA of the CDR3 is TGTGCCAGCAGTTTACTAACTGGGGCCAACGTCCTGACTTTC.